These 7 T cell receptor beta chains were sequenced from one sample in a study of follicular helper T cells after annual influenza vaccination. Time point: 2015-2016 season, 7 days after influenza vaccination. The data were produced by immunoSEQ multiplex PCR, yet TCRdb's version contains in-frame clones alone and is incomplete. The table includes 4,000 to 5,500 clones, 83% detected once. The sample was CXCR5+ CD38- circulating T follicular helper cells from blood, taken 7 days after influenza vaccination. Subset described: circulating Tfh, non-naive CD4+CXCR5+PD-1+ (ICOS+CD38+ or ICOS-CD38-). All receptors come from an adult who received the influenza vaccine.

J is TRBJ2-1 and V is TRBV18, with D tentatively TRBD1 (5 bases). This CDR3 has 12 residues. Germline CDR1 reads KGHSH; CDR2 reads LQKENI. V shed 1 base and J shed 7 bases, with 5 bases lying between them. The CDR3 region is CASSPQGNEQFF. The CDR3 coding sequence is TGTGCCAGCTCACCACAGGGGAATGAGCAGTTCTTC.

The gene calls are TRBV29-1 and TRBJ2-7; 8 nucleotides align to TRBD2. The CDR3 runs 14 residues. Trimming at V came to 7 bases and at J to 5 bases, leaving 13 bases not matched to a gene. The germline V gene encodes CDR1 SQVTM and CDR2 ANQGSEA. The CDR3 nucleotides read TGCAGCGCGATGACGGGGGGGTACAGGGACGAGCAGTACTTC. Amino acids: CSAMTGGYRDEQYF.

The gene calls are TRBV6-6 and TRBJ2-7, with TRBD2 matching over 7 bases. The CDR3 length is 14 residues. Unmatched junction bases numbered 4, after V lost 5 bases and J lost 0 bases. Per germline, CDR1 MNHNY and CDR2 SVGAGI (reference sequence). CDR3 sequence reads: CASSTSDYSYEQYF. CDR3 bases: TGTGCCAGCAGTACTAGCGATTACTCCTACGAGCAGTACTTC.

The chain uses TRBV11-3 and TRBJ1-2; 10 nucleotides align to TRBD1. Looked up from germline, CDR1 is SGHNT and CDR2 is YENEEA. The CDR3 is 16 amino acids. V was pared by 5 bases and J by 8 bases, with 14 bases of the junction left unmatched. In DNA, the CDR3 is TGTGCCAGCAGCACACAAAGCGGGACAGGGGACGGGGGCTACACCTTC. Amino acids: CASSTQSGTGDGGYTF.

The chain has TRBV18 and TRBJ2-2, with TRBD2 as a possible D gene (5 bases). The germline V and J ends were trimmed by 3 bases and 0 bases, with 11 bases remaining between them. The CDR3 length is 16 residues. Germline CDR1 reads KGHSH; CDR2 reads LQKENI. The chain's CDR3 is CASSPYGLPNTGELFF. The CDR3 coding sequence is TGTGCCAGCTCACCCTACGGACTCCCGAACACCGGGGAGCTGTTTTTT.

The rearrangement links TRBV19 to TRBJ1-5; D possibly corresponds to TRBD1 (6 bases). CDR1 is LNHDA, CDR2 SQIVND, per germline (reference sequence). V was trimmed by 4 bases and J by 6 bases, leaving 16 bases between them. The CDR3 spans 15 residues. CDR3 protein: CASSTFTGWSQPQHF. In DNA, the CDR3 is TGTGCCAGTAGTACCTTTACAGGGTGGTCTCAGCCCCAGCATTTT. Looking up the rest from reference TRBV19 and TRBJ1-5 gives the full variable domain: DGGITQSPKYLFRKEGQNVTLSCEQNLNHDAMYWYRQDPGQGLRLIYYSQIVNDFQKGDIAEGYSVSREKKESFPLTVTSAQKNPTAFYLCASSTFTGWSQPQHFGDGTRLSIL.

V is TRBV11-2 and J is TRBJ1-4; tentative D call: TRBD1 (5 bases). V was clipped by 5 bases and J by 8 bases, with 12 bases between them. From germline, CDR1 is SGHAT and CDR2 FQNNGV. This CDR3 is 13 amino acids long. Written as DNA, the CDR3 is TGTGCCAGCAGCACCAGGGTGCGGGAAAAACTGTTTTTT. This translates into CASSTRVREKLFF.